This T cell receptor (beta chain) was sequenced in a study of cytomegalovirus exposure and HLA in healthy donors. Broader study findings: TCR sequences were mostly rare, though some public TCRs occurred in many donors.

With respect to this clone: The antigen remains undetermined.

Germline V gives CDR1 MRHNA, CDR2 SNTAGT. Deletions cut 6 bases from V and 8 bases from J, with 17 bases between. The CDR3 is 14 residues long. Method: immunoSEQ multiplex PCR; TCRdb's copy keeps in-frame clones and lacks some. The table shows hundreds of thousands of clones, with over 80% occurring only once. It was the approximately 130-subject validation cohort, separate from the approximately 680-subject first cohort, to which the donors belonged. The receptor's source is a woman younger than 35 in good health and CMV-seronegative. This chain uses TRBV6-4 with TRBJ2-1; a weak D match, TRBD1 (7 bases). Sequenced: PBMCs. The CDR3 DNA reads TGTGCCAGCAGCCAAGCCCAGGGGGGCGATGAGCAGTTCTTC. Residues: CASSQAQGGDEQFF.